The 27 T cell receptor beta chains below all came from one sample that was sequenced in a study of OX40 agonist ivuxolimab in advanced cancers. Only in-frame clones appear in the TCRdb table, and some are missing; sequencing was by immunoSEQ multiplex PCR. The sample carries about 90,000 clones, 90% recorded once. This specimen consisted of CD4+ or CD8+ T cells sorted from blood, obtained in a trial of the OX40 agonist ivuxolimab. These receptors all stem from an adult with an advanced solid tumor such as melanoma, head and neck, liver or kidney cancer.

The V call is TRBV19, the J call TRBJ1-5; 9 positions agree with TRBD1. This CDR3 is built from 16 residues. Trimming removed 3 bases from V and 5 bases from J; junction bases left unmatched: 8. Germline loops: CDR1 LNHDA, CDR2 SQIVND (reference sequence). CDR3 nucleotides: TGTGCCAGTAGTATCCCGGGGACAGGGTCGGATCAGCCCCAGCATTTT. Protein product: CASSIPGTGSDQPQHF.

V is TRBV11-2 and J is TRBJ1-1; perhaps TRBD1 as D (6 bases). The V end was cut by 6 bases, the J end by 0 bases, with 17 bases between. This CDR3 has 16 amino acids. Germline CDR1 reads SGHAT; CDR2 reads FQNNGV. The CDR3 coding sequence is TGTGCCAGCAGTTACCAGGGAGGGGGTATGAACACTGAAGCTTTCTTT. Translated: CASSYQGGGMNTEAFF. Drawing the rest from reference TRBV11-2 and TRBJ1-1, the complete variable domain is EAGVAQSPRYKIIEKRQSVAFWCNPISGHATLYWYQQILGQGPKLLIQFQNNGVVDDSQLPKDRFSAERLKGVDSTLKIQPAKLEDSAVYLCASSYQGGGMNTEAFFGQGTRLTVV.

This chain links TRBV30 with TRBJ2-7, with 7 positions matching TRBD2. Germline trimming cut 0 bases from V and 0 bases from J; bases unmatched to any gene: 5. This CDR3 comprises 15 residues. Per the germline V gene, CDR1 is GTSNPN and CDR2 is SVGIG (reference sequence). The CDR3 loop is CAWSVGTTSSYEQYF. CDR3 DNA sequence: TGTGCCTGGAGTGTAGGGACTACGAGCTCCTACGAGCAGTACTTC.

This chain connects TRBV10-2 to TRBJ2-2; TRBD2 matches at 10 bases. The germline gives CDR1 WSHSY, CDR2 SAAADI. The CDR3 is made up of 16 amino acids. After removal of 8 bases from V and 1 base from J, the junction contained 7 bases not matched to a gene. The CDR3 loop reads CASCLAGAQNTGELFF. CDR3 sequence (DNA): TGCGCCAGCTGCCTAGCGGGGGCCCAGAACACCGGGGAGCTGTTTTTT.

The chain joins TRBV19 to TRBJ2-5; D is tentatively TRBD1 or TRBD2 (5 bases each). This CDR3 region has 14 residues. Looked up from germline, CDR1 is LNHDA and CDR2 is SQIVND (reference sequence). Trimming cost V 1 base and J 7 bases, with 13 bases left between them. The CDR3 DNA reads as TGTGCCAGTAGTATAGCCAGGGACGGTGGGACCCAGTACTTC. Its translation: CASSIARDGGTQYF.

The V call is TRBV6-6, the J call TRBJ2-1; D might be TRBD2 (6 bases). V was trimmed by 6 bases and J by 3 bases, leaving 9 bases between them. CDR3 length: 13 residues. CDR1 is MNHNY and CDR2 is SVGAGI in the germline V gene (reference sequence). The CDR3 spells CASRWRDYNEQFF. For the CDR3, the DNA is TGTGCCAGCAGGTGGAGGGACTACAATGAGCAGTTCTTC.

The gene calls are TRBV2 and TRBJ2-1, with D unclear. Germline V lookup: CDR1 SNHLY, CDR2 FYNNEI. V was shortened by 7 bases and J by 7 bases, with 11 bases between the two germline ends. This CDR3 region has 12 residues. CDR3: CASNPGLNEQFF. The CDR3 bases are TGTGCCAGCAATCCAGGCCTAAATGAGCAGTTCTTC.

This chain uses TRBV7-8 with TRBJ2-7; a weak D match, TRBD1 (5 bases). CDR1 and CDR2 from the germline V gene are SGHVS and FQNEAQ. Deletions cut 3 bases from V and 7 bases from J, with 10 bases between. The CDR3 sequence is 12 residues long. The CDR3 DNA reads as TGTGCCAGCAGCTTTCTAGGGGAAGAGCAGTACTTC. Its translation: CASSFLGEEQYF.

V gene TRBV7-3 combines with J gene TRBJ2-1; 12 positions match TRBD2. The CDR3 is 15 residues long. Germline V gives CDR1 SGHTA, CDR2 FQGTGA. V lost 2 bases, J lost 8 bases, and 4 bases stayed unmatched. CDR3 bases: TGTGCCAGCAGCTTACTAGCGGGAGGGGTGGATGAGCAGTTCTTC. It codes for CASSLLAGGVDEQFF.

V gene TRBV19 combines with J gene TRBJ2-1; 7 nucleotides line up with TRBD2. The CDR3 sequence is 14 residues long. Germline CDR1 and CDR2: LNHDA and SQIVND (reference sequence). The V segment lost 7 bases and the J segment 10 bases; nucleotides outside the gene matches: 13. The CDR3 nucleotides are TGTGCCAGTACCCAGGGAGGGCCGATGAAGGAGCAGTTCTTC. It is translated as CASTQGGPMKEQFF. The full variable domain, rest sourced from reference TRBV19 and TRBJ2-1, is DGGITQSPKYLFRKEGQNVTLSCEQNLNHDAMYWYRQDPGQGLRLIYYSQIVNDFQKGDIAEGYSVSREKKESFPLTVTSAQKNPTAFYLCASTQGGPMKEQFFGPGTRLTVL.

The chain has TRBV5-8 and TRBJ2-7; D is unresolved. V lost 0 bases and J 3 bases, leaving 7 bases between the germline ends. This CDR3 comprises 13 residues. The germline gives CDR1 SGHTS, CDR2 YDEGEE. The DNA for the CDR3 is TGTGCCAGCAGCTTGGACTCGGTCTACGAGCAGTACTTC. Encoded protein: CASSLDSVYEQYF.

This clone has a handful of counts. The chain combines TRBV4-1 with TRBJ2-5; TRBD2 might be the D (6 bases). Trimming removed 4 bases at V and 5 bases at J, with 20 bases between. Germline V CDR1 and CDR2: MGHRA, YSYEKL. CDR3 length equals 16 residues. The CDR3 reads CASSLGSGRRVETQYF. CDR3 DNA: TGCGCCAGCAGCCTCGGTAGCGGACGTCGTGTGGAGACCCAGTACTTC.

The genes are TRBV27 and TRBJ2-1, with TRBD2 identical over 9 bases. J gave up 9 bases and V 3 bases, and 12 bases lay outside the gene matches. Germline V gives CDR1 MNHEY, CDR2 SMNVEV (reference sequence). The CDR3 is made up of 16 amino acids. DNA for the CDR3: TGTGCCAGCAGTTTTAGTAGCGGGAGTTTTTTGGTTGAGCAGTTCTTC. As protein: CASSFSSGSFLVEQFF.

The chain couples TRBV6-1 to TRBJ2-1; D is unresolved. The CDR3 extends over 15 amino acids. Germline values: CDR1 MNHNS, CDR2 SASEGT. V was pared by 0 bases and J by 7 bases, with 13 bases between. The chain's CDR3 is CASSEAALVRNEQFF. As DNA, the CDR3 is TGTGCCAGCAGTGAAGCCGCTTTAGTGAGGAATGAGCAGTTCTTC.

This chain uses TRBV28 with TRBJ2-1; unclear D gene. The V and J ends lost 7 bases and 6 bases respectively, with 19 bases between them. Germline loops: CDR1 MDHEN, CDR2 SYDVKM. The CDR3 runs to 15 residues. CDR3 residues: CASKPRRALTNEQFF. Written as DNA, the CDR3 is TGTGCCAGCAAACCCCGAAGGGCCCTCACCAATGAGCAGTTCTTC.

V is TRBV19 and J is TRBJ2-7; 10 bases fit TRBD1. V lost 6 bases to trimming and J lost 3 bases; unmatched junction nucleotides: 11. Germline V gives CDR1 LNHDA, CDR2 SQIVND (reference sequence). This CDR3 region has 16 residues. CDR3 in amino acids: CASRALTGTGDYEQYF. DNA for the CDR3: TGTGCCAGTAGAGCTCTTACCGGGACAGGGGACTACGAGCAGTACTTC.

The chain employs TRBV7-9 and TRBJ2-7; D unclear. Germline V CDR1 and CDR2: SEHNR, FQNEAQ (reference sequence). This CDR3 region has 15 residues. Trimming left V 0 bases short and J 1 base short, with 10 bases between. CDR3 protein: CASSLASPPSYEQYF. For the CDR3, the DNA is TGTGCCAGCAGCTTAGCCAGTCCCCCTTCCTACGAGCAGTACTTC.

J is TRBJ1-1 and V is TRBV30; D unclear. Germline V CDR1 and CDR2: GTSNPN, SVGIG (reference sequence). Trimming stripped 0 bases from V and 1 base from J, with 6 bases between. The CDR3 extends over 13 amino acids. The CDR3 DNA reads TGTGCCTGGAGTGTAGGTCAGAACACTGAAGCTTTCTTT. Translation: CAWSVGQNTEAFF.

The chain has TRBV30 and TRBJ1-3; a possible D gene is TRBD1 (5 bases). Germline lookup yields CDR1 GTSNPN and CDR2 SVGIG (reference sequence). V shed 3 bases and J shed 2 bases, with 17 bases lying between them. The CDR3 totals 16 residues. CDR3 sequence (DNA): TGTGCCTGGAGACTATGGGGGGGAAGCACTGGAAACACCATATATTTT. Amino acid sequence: CAWRLWGGSTGNTIYF.

CDR3 DNA sequence: TGTGCTAGTGGTTTGCGGATCGGGACTAGCGGCACCGGGGAGCTGTTTTTT. The encoded protein is CASGLRIGTSGTGELFF. The chain employs TRBV12-5 and TRBJ2-2; TRBD2 aligns across 11 bases. V was pared by 2 bases and J by 4 bases, with 6 bases of the junction left unmatched. Germline CDR1 is LGHNT and CDR2 is FRNRAP. This CDR3 contains 17 residues.

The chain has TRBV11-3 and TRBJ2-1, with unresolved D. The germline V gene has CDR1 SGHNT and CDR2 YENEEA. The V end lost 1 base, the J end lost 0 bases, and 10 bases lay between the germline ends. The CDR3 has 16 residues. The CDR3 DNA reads TGTGCCAGCAGCTTAGGGTCCGTCAGCTCCTACAATGAGCAGTTCTTC. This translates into CASSLGSVSSYNEQFF.

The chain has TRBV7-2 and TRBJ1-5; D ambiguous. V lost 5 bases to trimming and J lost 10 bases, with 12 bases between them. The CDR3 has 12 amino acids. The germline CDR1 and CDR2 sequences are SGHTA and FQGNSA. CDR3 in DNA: TGTGCCAGCAGCAAATCTTATAGTCCCCAGCATTTT. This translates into CASSKSYSPQHF.

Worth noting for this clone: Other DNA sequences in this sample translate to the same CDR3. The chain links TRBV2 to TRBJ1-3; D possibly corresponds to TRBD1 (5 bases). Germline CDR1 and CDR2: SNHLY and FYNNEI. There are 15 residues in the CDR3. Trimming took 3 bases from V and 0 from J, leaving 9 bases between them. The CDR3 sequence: CASSEAGTSGNTIYF. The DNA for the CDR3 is TGTGCCAGCAGTGAGGCGGGGACCTCTGGAAACACCATATATTTT.

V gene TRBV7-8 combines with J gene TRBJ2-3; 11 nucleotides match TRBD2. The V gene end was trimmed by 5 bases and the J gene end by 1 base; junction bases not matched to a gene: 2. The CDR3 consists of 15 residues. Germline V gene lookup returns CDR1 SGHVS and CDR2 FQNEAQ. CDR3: CASSQTSGGTDTQYF. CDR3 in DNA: TGTGCCAGCAGCCAGACTAGCGGGGGCACAGATACGCAGTATTTT.

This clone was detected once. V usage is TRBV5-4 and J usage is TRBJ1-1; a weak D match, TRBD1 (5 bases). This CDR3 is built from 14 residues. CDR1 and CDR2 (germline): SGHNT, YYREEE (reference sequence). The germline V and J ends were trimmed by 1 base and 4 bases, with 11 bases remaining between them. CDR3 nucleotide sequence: TGTGCCAGCAGCTTGTCCCCTAGGGGCACTGAAGCTTTCTTT. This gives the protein CASSLSPRGTEAFF.

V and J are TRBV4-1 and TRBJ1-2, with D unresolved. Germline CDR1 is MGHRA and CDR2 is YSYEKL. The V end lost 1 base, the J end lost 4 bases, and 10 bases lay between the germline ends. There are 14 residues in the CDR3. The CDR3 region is CASSQVAQPYGYTF. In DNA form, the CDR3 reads TGCGCCAGCAGCCAAGTCGCACAGCCCTATGGCTACACCTTC.

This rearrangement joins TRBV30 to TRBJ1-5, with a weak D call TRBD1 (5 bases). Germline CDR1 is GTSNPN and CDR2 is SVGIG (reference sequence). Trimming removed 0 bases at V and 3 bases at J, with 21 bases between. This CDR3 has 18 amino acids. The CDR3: CAWSVGVRATVNNQPQHF. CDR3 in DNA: TGTGCCTGGAGTGTAGGGGTTCGGGCGACAGTGAACAATCAGCCCCAGCATTTT.